Below are 32 T cell receptor beta chains sequenced from a single sample in a study of T cell responses to AZD1222 COVID-19 vaccine (dated by TCRdb to 2020 to 2022). The time point label of this sample denotes: about 28 days (+/-7) after the second vaccine dose. The treatment or condition label, read with the paper, signifies: meningococcal conjugate vaccine given as trial control. Library preparation employed the immunoSEQ multiplex PCR assay. Not all clones reach the TCRdb copy of this immuneACCESS table, which keeps in-frame sequences only. Checked studies attribute under half of the gap to unresolved V genes and leave the rest unexplained. Here the sample has just under 150,000 clones; around 90% occur a single time. The top ten constitute about 4.9% of the sample. The sample in question was peripheral blood, obtained 28 days after the second dose of the MenACWY control vaccine. These receptor sequences come from an adult who received the MenACWY meningococcal vaccine as a control.

The V call is TRBV4-2, the J call TRBJ1-2; TRBD1 matches 9 bases. The ends lost 0 bases at V and 8 bases at J; junction bases unmatched: 7. CDR1 is LGHNA, CDR2 YNFKEQ, per germline. The CDR3 runs to 15 residues. DNA for the CDR3: TGTGCCAGCAGCCAAGAAAGGGACAGGGTCGGGGGCTACACCTTC. It translates to CASSQERDRVGGYTF.

The genes are TRBV7-2 and TRBJ1-6; D ambiguous. The germline V gene has CDR1 SGHTA and CDR2 FQGNSA. The CDR3 sequence is 13 residues long. The V and J ends lost 0 bases and 7 bases respectively, with 4 bases between them. CDR3 protein: CASSLAHNSPLHF. DNA for the CDR3: TGTGCCAGCAGCTTAGCCCACAATTCACCCCTCCACTTT.

The CDR3 bases are TGTGCCAGCAGCAGACAGGGGGCAAGCAATCAGCCCCAGCATTTT. Its translation: CASSRQGASNQPQHF. The chain is built from TRBV6-5 and TRBJ1-5; 10 nucleotides align to TRBD1. CDR3 size: 15 residues. The V and J ends lost 6 bases and 1 base, in that order; junction bases with no gene match: 3. Germline V gene sequence: CDR1 MNHEY, CDR2 SVGAGI.

The chain carries TRBV28 and TRBJ2-1; TRBD1 matches 7 bases. CDR1 and CDR2 (germline): MDHEN, SYDVKM. The V and J ends lost 3 bases and 5 bases, in that order; junction bases with no gene match: 13. The CDR3 loop spans 17 amino acids. The CDR3 nucleotides are TGTGCCAGCAGTTTCCCATTCGACAGGGTGATGGACAATGAGCAGTTCTTC. This codes for CASSFPFDRVMDNEQFF.

The chain uses TRBV6-5 and TRBJ1-4; 7 nucleotides line up with TRBD1. The CDR3 spans 15 residues. Trimming cost V 6 bases and J 8 bases; bases outside gene matches: 12. CDR1 and CDR2 (germline): MNHEY, SVGAGI. CDR3 in DNA: TGTGCCAGCAGAGCTCGACAGGGTTGGGACGAAAAACTGTTTTTT. This translates into CASRARQGWDEKLFF.

V and J are TRBV6-2 or TRBV6-3 and TRBJ2-5; no reliable D call. V lost 6 bases and J 0 bases, leaving 2 bases between the germline ends. This CDR3 region has 11 residues. From germline, CDR1 is MNHEY and CDR2 SVGEGT. CDR3 sequence (DNA): TGTGCCAGCAGCCACCAAGAGACCCAGTACTTC. This gives the protein CASSHQETQYF.

The chain combines TRBV7-9 with TRBJ1-5, with TRBD1 matching 10 bases. Trimming removed 5 bases from V and 6 bases from J; junction bases left unmatched: 7. The CDR3 covers 15 residues. In germline, CDR1 is SEHNR, CDR2 FQNEAQ (reference sequence). The CDR3 is CASSAGTGDLQPQHF. The CDR3 DNA sequence: TGTGCCAGCAGCGCCGGGACAGGGGATCTTCAGCCCCAGCATTTT.

This clone has just a few counts. The V call is TRBV7-2, the J call TRBJ1-6; weak D call: TRBD1 (6 bases). The V and J ends lost 6 bases and 5 bases respectively, with 11 bases between them. The length of the CDR3 is 14 residues. CDR1 is SGHTA and CDR2 is FQGNSA in the germline V gene. The CDR3 here is CASRGGPNNSPLHF. DNA of the CDR3: TGTGCCAGCAGAGGGGGGCCCAATAATTCACCCCTCCACTTT.

The chain has TRBV5-1 and TRBJ1-1; D unresolved. The germline V gene encodes CDR1 SGHRS and CDR2 YFSETQ. V was pared by 3 bases and J by 4 bases, with 10 bases between. The CDR3 spans 13 residues. The CDR3 nucleotides are TGCGCCAGCAGCTATGGACGGGGCACTGAAGCTTTCTTT. It translates to CASSYGRGTEAFF.

The V call is TRBV30, the J call TRBJ1-2; no clear D gene. CDR1 GTSNPN and CDR2 SVGIG come from the germline V gene (reference sequence). V was trimmed by 3 bases and J by 3 bases, leaving 11 bases between them. This CDR3 has 13 amino acids. The CDR3 DNA reads TGTGCCTGGAGACGCGGGATCTACTATGGCTACACCTTC. It translates to CAWRRGIYYGYTF.

Relative to its sample, this clone is medium-sized. The sample carries other DNA sequences with the same CDR3. The rearrangement joins TRBV27 to TRBJ1-2; D is undetermined. This CDR3 region has 14 residues. Germline values: CDR1 MNHEY, CDR2 SMNVEV (reference sequence). Trimming took 0 bases from V and 2 from J, leaving 7 bases between them. The CDR3 protein is CASSLSGGNYGYTF. DNA for the CDR3: TGTGCCAGCAGTTTATCGGGCGGGAACTATGGCTACACCTTC.

The V and J genes are TRBV7-2 and TRBJ1-1; no definite D call. The CDR3 runs 13 residues. V shed 3 bases and J shed 1 base, with 6 bases lying between them. Germline CDR1 SGHTA, CDR2 FQGNSA. The CDR3 region has the DNA TGTGCCAGCAGCTTTTCTCCGAACACTGAAGCTTTCTTT. It translates to CASSFSPNTEAFF.

A remark on this clone: This same CDR3 is encoded by further DNA sequences in the sample. V is TRBV9 and J is TRBJ2-1; D ambiguous. The germline V gene has CDR1 SGDLS and CDR2 YYNGEE. Trimming shortened V by 0 bases and J by 4 bases, and 2 bases separated the two germline ends. The CDR3 runs to 12 residues. The CDR3 loop is CASSVGYNEQFF. The CDR3 DNA reads TGTGCCAGCAGCGTAGGTTACAATGAGCAGTTCTTC.

The chain is built from TRBV29-1 and TRBJ2-3, with 7 bases lining up with TRBD1. Germline V gene lookup returns CDR1 SQVTM and CDR2 ANQGSEA. Losses at the gene ends were 4 bases for V and 0 bases for J; bases not matched to a gene: 7. This CDR3 is 15 amino acids long. This chain's CDR3 is CSVVGDRSSTDTQYF. The CDR3 DNA reads as TGCAGCGTTGTAGGGGACAGAAGTAGCACAGATACGCAGTATTTT.

CDR3 nucleotides: TGTGCCAGCAGTTACGGAGAGGGCAGGGCGGCCTCCAATCAGCCCCAGCATTTT. Protein: CASSYGEGRAASNQPQHF. The chain employs TRBV6-2 or TRBV6-3 and TRBJ1-5, with D possibly matching TRBD1 (5 bases). Germline-derived CDR1 and CDR2 are MNHEY and SVGEGT. V was shortened by 2 bases and J by 3 bases, with 20 bases between the two germline ends. This CDR3 comprises 18 residues.

The rearrangement joins TRBV5-1 to TRBJ1-3; no reliable D call. Germline assignment: CDR1 SGHRS and CDR2 YFSETQ. V was cut by 0 bases and J by 0 bases, with 10 bases left in between. The CDR3 length is 16 residues. DNA for the CDR3: TGCGCCAGCAGCTTGGAGTCGCGGAACTCTGGAAACACCATATATTTT. It yields the protein CASSLESRNSGNTIYF.

This sequence joins TRBV5-8 and TRBJ1-3; unclear D gene. V lost 0 bases and J 4 bases, leaving 11 bases between the germline ends. Germline CDR1 and CDR2: SGHTS and YDEGEE. This CDR3 spans 15 amino acids. In DNA form, the CDR3 reads TGTGCCAGCAGCTTGGGTGACACCCTCGGAAACACCATATATTTT. This translates into CASSLGDTLGNTIYF.

The chain has TRBV7-3 and TRBJ1-1; TRBD1 might be the D (6 bases). This CDR3 comprises 14 residues. V was pared by 5 bases and J by 4 bases, with 14 bases between. Germline V gene sequence: CDR1 SGHTA, CDR2 FQGTGA. CDR3 nucleotides: TGTGCCAGCAGCGCCACAGGGACTGGCACTGAAGCTTTCTTT. Protein: CASSATGTGTEAFF.

V gene TRBV6-1 combines with J gene TRBJ1-6, with a possible D match to TRBD1 (5 bases). The CDR3 is 15 residues long. Germline loops: CDR1 MNHNS, CDR2 SASEGT. Trimming removed 0 bases from V and 4 bases from J, with 7 bases in between. The CDR3: CASSEAGGYNSPLHF. The CDR3 coding sequence is TGTGCCAGCAGTGAAGCGGGGGGTTATAATTCACCCCTCCACTTT.

CDR3 protein: CASSGRQGTTGELFF. CDR3 DNA: TGTGCCAGCAGCGGACGACAGGGTACCACCGGGGAGCTGTTTTTT. The chain couples TRBV7-6 to TRBJ2-2; 7 bases are a match to TRBD1. With V trimmed by 5 bases and J by 4 bases, 7 bases remained unmatched. Germline assignment: CDR1 SGHVS and CDR2 FNYEAQ. This CDR3 is 15 amino acids long.

About this clone itself: Relative to the germline gene, one junction end is altered; a read error may explain this. This sequence joins TRBV7-9 and TRBJ1-1, with TRBD1 matching over 7 bases. The germline gives CDR1 SEHNR, CDR2 FQNEAQ (reference sequence). The CDR3 is 14 amino acids. CDR3 nucleotide sequence: TGTGCCAGCATCTTATCAACAGGGGAGACTGAAGCTTTCTTT. Encoded protein: CASILSTGETEAFF.

The chain couples TRBV5-1 to TRBJ2-5; D tentatively reads TRBD1 or TRBD2 (5 bases each). Germline V gene lookup returns CDR1 SGHRS and CDR2 YFSETQ. V gave up 2 bases and J gave up 4 bases, with 9 bases separating them. There are 13 residues in the CDR3. The CDR3 coding sequence is TGCGCCAGCAGCTTCGGGGCCGGAGAGACCCAGTACTTC. Its translation: CASSFGAGETQYF.

The CDR3 reads CASSATGEVGTIQYF. Here the CDR3 DNA reads TGTGCCAGCAGCGCAACAGGGGAGGTGGGGACTATTCAGTACTTC. The genes are TRBV9 and TRBJ2-4, with a tentative D call TRBD1 (7 bases). Looked up from germline, CDR1 is SGDLS and CDR2 is YYNGEE. V was trimmed by 3 bases and J by 10 bases, leaving 20 bases between them. The CDR3 extends over 15 amino acids.

Regarding this clone: This CDR3 is also generated by other DNA sequences in the sample. The rearrangement uses TRBV7-9 and TRBJ1-4; no clear D. Germline V gene lookup returns CDR1 SEHNR and CDR2 FQNEAQ (reference sequence). Trimming pared 3 bases from V and 0 bases from J, leaving 5 bases between. The CDR3 is 14 residues long. In DNA, the CDR3 is TGTGCCAGCAGCTTGTATGCAACTAATGAAAAACTGTTTTTT. Translating it yields CASSLYATNEKLFF.

The gene calls are TRBV30 and TRBJ1-1, with 10 bases lining up with TRBD1. Unmatched junction bases numbered 2, after V lost 3 bases and J lost 7 bases. This CDR3 is 12 amino acids long. CDR1 is GTSNPN, CDR2 SVGIG, per germline (reference sequence). Here the CDR3 reads CAWRDRGIEAFF. The CDR3 nucleotides read TGTGCCTGGAGGGACAGGGGGATTGAAGCTTTCTTT.

This chain uses TRBV4-1 with TRBJ1-3, with D perhaps matching TRBD1 (6 bases). Between the trimmed V and J ends, which lost 0 bases and 4 bases, there was a span of 16 bases. This CDR3 region has 17 residues. Germline loops: CDR1 MGHRA, CDR2 YSYEKL. CDR3 residues: CASSQDLSGGLGNTIYF. The CDR3 DNA follows: TGCGCCAGCAGCCAAGATCTTTCTGGGGGGCTCGGAAACACCATATATTTT.

V gene TRBV28 combines with J gene TRBJ1-1; maybe TRBD1 (5 bases). The germline V gene encodes CDR1 MDHEN and CDR2 SYDVKM. Trimming took off 8 bases at V and 0 bases at J, with 22 bases between the two ends. There are 17 residues in the CDR3. The CDR3 here is CASVKETGGGVNTEAFF. The CDR3 DNA follows: TGTGCCAGCGTGAAAGAAACAGGAGGAGGCGTGAACACTGAAGCTTTCTTT.

This clone was counted between two and nine times. The chain couples TRBV18 to TRBJ2-3, with D perhaps matching TRBD2 (6 bases). V was shortened by 3 bases and J by 4 bases, with 8 bases between the two germline ends. The CDR3 loop spans 13 amino acids. Looked up from germline, CDR1 is KGHSH and CDR2 is LQKENI. CDR3 amino acids: CASSPGGPDTQYF. Written as DNA, the CDR3 is TGTGCCAGCTCACCCGGAGGGCCAGATACGCAGTATTTT. Using reference TRBV18 and TRBJ2-3 for the parts outside the CDR3, the full variable domain is NAGVMQNPRHLVRRRGQEARLRCSPMKGHSHVYWYRQLPEEGLKFMVYLQKENIIDESGMPKERFSAEFPKEGPSILRIQQVVRGDSAAYFCASSPGGPDTQYFGPGTRLTVL.

The gene calls are TRBV7-8 and TRBJ1-5; possibly TRBD1 for D (5 bases). This CDR3 region has 16 residues. Germline V CDR1 and CDR2: SGHVS, FQNEAQ. With 6 bases removed from V and 9 bases from J, the gap between germline ends came to 24 bases. The chain's CDR3 is CASRPAASGGMWPQHF. DNA of the CDR3: TGTGCCAGCAGACCGGCGGCCTCCGGGGGAATGTGGCCCCAGCATTTT.

The rearrangement uses TRBV18 and TRBJ2-2, with 7 bases that match TRBD1. Germline-derived CDR1 and CDR2 are KGHSH and LQKENI. The CDR3 is made up of 15 amino acids. After removal of 6 bases from V and 1 base from J, the junction contained 5 bases not matched to a gene. CDR3 DNA sequence: TGTGCCAGCTCGCCCAGACAGGGGAACACCGGGGAGCTGTTTTTT. Its translation: CASSPRQGNTGELFF.

The rearrangement uses TRBV27 and TRBJ1-5; the match to TRBD1 covers 7 bases. Germline V lookup: CDR1 MNHEY, CDR2 SMNVEV (reference sequence). V was pared by 2 bases and J by 15 bases, with 7 bases of the junction left unmatched. The CDR3 extends over 12 amino acids. CDR3 sequence: CASSLEGGSWHF. In nucleotides, the CDR3 is TGTGCCAGCAGTTTAGAAGGGGGCTCTTGGCATTTT.

The chain couples TRBV9 to TRBJ2-5; weak D call: TRBD2 (6 bases). The germline V gene encodes CDR1 SGDLS and CDR2 YYNGEE. Between the trimmed V and J ends, which lost 4 bases and 0 bases, there was a span of 22 bases. The CDR3 consists of 18 residues. The DNA of the CDR3 is TGTGCCAGCAGCCCAATGGGGGGTGCAGGGACGTACCAAGAGACCCAGTACTTC. Protein: CASSPMGGAGTYQETQYF.